What follows are 10 T cell receptor beta chains derived from one specimen sequenced in a study of T cell clones after liver transplantation. Libraries were prepared by immunoSEQ multiplex PCR; TCRdb keeps only in-frame clonotypes and omits some of them. This table holds roughly 55,000 clones, roughly 84% found once. The source material was CD4+ T cells from blood, sampled before liver transplant. The origin of the receptors is a human donor who received a liver transplant.

The rearrangement links TRBV7-2 to TRBJ2-5, with 9 bases identical to TRBD2. With 5 bases clipped from V and 4 bases from J, the junction kept 5 bases outside the gene matches. Germline assignment: CDR1 SGHTA and CDR2 FQGNSA. The CDR3 sequence is 14 residues long. CDR3 in amino acids: CASSPLAGRETQYF. The CDR3 coding sequence is TGTGCCAGCAGCCCGCTAGCGGGACGAGAGACCCAGTACTTC.

The chain links TRBV5-4 to TRBJ1-1, with 9 bases fitting TRBD1. CDR3 length: 15 amino acids. The germline CDR1 and CDR2 sequences are SGHNT and YYREEE (reference sequence). V was pared by 4 bases and J by 1 base, with 5 bases of the junction left unmatched. This CDR3 reads CASSLTGGWNTEAFF. In DNA form, the CDR3 reads TGTGCCAGCAGCCTAACAGGGGGCTGGAACACTGAAGCTTTCTTT.

This clone was found a few times. V gene TRBV9 combines with J gene TRBJ1-2; D may be TRBD1 (5 bases). Germline CDR1 and CDR2: SGDLS and YYNGEE. CDR3 length: 13 residues. Trimming removed 3 bases at V and 4 bases at J, with 10 bases between. CDR3 sequence: CASSAQGTYGYTF. The DNA of the CDR3 is TGTGCCAGCAGCGCCCAGGGTACCTATGGCTACACCTTC. The full variable domain, its missing parts supplied by reference TRBV9 and TRBJ1-2, is DSGVTQTPKHLITATGQRVTLRCSPRSGDLSVYWYQQSLDQGLQFLIQYYNGEERAKGNILERFSAQQFPDLHSELNLSSLELGDSALYFCASSAQGTYGYTFGSGTRLTVV.

A few counts support this clone. The chain combines TRBV7-3 with TRBJ2-3, with 10 bases lining up with TRBD2. Trimming cost V 1 base and J 4 bases; bases outside gene matches: 5. The CDR3 length is 16 residues. Germline CDR1 SGHTA, CDR2 FQGTGA. CDR3 region: CASSLRAGGRSDTQYF. CDR3 DNA: TGTGCCAGCAGCTTAAGAGCGGGGGGGCGGTCAGATACGCAGTATTTT.

J is TRBJ1-1 and V is TRBV6-5, with D tentatively TRBD1 (5 bases). Per germline, CDR1 MNHEY and CDR2 SVGAGI. V was shortened by 6 bases and J by 1 base, with 12 bases between the two germline ends. The CDR3 has 14 residues. The CDR3 DNA follows: TGTGCCAGCAGCCCCATGCAGGGGAACACTGAAGCTTTCTTT. Residues: CASSPMQGNTEAFF.

This clone has just a few counts. The chain couples TRBV4-2 to TRBJ1-2, with a possible D match to TRBD1 (5 bases). The ends were cut back, 3 bases at V and 7 bases at J, with 15 bases in the middle. The CDR3 extends over 14 amino acids. CDR1 is LGHNA, CDR2 YNFKEQ, per germline. The CDR3 DNA reads TGTGCCAGCAGCCATCCCGAGGGGCACCGTGGCTACACCTTC. Translation gives CASSHPEGHRGYTF.

Here the CDR3 reads CSALAGETQYF. The CDR3 nucleotides read TGCAGTGCTTTGGCAGGGGAGACCCAGTACTTC. This chain links TRBV20-1 with TRBJ2-5; D perhaps matches TRBD1 (5 bases). Germline-derived CDR1 and CDR2 are DFQATT and SNEGSKA (reference sequence). The CDR3 extends over 11 amino acids. The V and J ends lost 5 bases and 5 bases respectively, with 9 bases between them.

The rearrangement joins TRBV4-3 to TRBJ2-3, with 7 nucleotides matching TRBD2. The V gene's germline CDR1 is LGHNA and CDR2 YSLEER. The CDR3 runs to 16 residues. After removal of 0 bases from V and 1 base from J, the junction contained 4 bases not matched to a gene. Written as DNA, the CDR3 is TGCGCCAGCAGCCAAGATCTGGCGGGGGGCACAGATACGCAGTATTTT. Its translation is CASSQDLAGGTDTQYF.

This clone was observed a handful of times. V is TRBV7-2 and J is TRBJ2-2, with a tentative D call TRBD1 (5 bases). CDR1 SGHTA and CDR2 FQGNSA come from the germline V gene. V was clipped by 5 bases and J by 4 bases, with 11 bases between them. The CDR3 length is 14 residues. CDR3 DNA sequence: TGTGCCAGCAGCGCCCAGGGTTTCACCGGGGAGCTGTTTTTT. Translation: CASSAQGFTGELFF. Using reference TRBV7-2 and TRBJ2-2 for the parts outside the CDR3, the full variable domain is GAGVSQSPSNKVTEKGKDVELRCDPISGHTALYWYRQSLGQGLEFLIYFQGNSAPDKSGLPSDRFSAERTGGSVSTLTIQRTQQEDSAVYLCASSAQGFTGELFFGEGSRLTVL.

The chain combines TRBV28 with TRBJ2-2; no firm D call. The CDR3 is 18 amino acids. Germline CDR1 MDHEN, CDR2 SYDVKM. Trimming left V 1 base short and J 1 base short, with 16 bases between. CDR3 DNA sequence: TGTGCCAGCAGTTTATTTCGCCGCCTAGGTCAGAACACCGGGGAGCTGTTTTTT. Encoded protein: CASSLFRRLGQNTGELFF.